This note documents a single T cell receptor beta chain sequence. The germline V gene encodes CDR1 LNHDA and CDR2 SQIVND (reference sequence). The CDR3 length is 16 residues. J gave up 2 bases and V 6 bases, and 8 bases lay outside the gene matches. This record belongs to a study of blood T cell repertoires in COVID-19. Measured with immunoSEQ multiplex PCR; TCRdb has only the in-frame clones, and not every one. Of 150,000 to 160,000 clones listed, roughly four fifths are singletons. Seattle patients were enrolled while actively infected and followed longitudinally. What was sequenced was peripheral blood. The chain recombines TRBV19 with TRBJ1-5; 9 positions match TRBD1. This clonotype was sampled from a woman in her sixties with COVID-19, enrolled during active disease. This CDR3 is CASSRDRAAGNQPQHF. CDR3 nucleotides: TGTGCCAGTAGCCGGGACAGGGCTGCGGGCAATCAGCCCCAGCATTTT.